This passage covers 27 T cell receptor beta chains from one sample sequenced in a study of regulatory T cells in long-lasting Graves disease. Time point given: persistent/refractory GD, antithyroid drugs over 5 years with positive TRAb. RNA isolated from PBMCs was used to make the TCR library. Both iRepertoire HTBI primers and Arm-PCR of CDR3 regions were used to build the TCR beta libraries. MiXCR, applied by TCRdb to the multiplex PCR reads, yields one record per CDR3 protein. The repertoire holds 430,000 or so distinct CDR3 sequences, with 21% as singletons. The source was peripheral blood mononuclear cells (PBMCs), collected when the disease was refractory, from a patient treated with antithyroid drugs. All receptors derive from a female donor with Graves disease.

This chain links TRBV6-5 with TRBJ1-1; perhaps TRBD1 as D (5 bases). CDR1 and CDR2 (germline): MNHEY, SVGAGI. The CDR3 sequence is 18 residues long. With 2 bases removed from V and 2 bases from J, the gap between germline ends came to 21 bases. CDR3: CASSYPPGTLGPNTEAFF. CDR3 DNA: TGTGCCAGCAGTTACCCTCCGGGGACCCTCGGACCCAACACTGAAGCTTTCTTT.

There are a few counts of this clonotype. The rearrangement links TRBV10-3 to TRBJ2-3; TRBD2 might be the D (6 bases). In germline, CDR1 is ENHRY, CDR2 SYGVKD. This CDR3 has 13 residues. The V and J ends lost 7 bases and 0 bases respectively, with 8 bases between them. CDR3 bases: TGTGCCATCATGGGGGGAAGCACAGATACGCAGTATTTT. This gives the protein CAIMGGSTDTQYF.

The genes are TRBV4-1 and TRBJ2-7; 7 bases are shared with TRBD2. V shed 0 bases, J shed 2 bases, and the junction held 4 bases outside the gene matches. This CDR3 has 15 amino acids. Germline CDR1 MGHRA, CDR2 YSYEKL. CDR3 sequence: CASSQDDGGAYEQYF. DNA for the CDR3: TGCGCCAGCAGCCAAGATGATGGGGGGGCCTACGAGCAGTACTTC.

In its sample, this clonotype was seen a few times. V usage is TRBV15 and J usage is TRBJ2-3; 7 bases match TRBD2. From germline, CDR1 is LNHNV and CDR2 YYDKDF (reference sequence). The J segment lost 3 bases and the V segment lost 3 bases, leaving 3 bases of the junction unmatched. The length of the CDR3 is 14 residues. As DNA, the CDR3 is TGTGCCACCAGCAGCCGCGGGAGAACAGATACGCAGTATTTT. As protein: CATSSRGRTDTQYF.

This sequence joins TRBV19 and TRBJ1-5, with 9 bases fitting TRBD1. CDR1 and CDR2 from the germline V gene are LNHDA and SQIVND (reference sequence). V shed 10 bases and J 6 bases; nucleotides not matched to a gene: 10. This CDR3 contains 14 residues. The CDR3 DNA reads as TGTGCCACCCGGGACAGGGTTTTAGTTCAGCCCCAGCATTTT. This encodes CATRDRVLVQPQHF.

This chain uses TRBV20-1 with TRBJ2-2, with TRBD2 as a possible D gene (6 bases). This CDR3 is built from 13 residues. Trimming stripped 7 bases from V and 3 bases from J, with 12 bases between. The germline gives CDR1 DFQATT, CDR2 SNEGSKA (reference sequence). The CDR3 spells CSVERAHTGELFF. The CDR3 nucleotides are TGCAGTGTAGAGCGGGCGCACACCGGGGAGCTGTTTTTT.

The table lists this clonotype with many counts. This chain uses TRBV3-1 with TRBJ2-5, with 14 bases that match TRBD2. Trimming took 3 bases from V and 5 from J; bases not matched to a gene: 2. This CDR3 is 15 amino acids long. CDR1 is LGHDT, CDR2 YNNKEL, per germline (reference sequence). CDR3 sequence (DNA): TGTGCCAGCAGCCAGGGACTAGCGGGAGCCGAGACCCAGTACTTC. Amino acid sequence: CASSQGLAGAETQYF.

This clonotype was seen many times. V and J are TRBV2 and TRBJ2-7, with 13 bases matching TRBD2. V was clipped by 11 bases and J by 3 bases; unmatched bases: 4. The CDR3 extends over 13 amino acids. CDR1 SNHLY and CDR2 FYNNEI come from the germline V gene. The CDR3 spells CAQRTSGSYEQYF. For the CDR3, the DNA is TGTGCCCAGCGGACTAGCGGGAGCTACGAGCAGTACTTC.

The CDR3 DNA reads as TGTGCCAGCAGTTACGGCGGGAGGGTCCCCACCGGGGAGCTGTTTTTT. Amino acids: CASSYGGRVPTGELFF. V usage is TRBV6-2 or TRBV6-3 and J usage is TRBJ2-2, with TRBD2 identical over 9 bases. This CDR3 region has 16 residues. Germline V gene sequence: CDR1 MNHEY, CDR2 SVGEGT. Unmatched junction bases numbered 5, after V lost 2 bases and J lost 4 bases.

The sample holds a few counts of this clonotype. The V call is TRBV28, the J call TRBJ2-7, with D possibly being TRBD1 or TRBD2 (5 bases each). The V gene's germline CDR1 is MDHEN and CDR2 SYDVKM. The CDR3 has 15 residues. Trimming pared 6 bases from V and 1 base from J, leaving 16 bases between. CDR3 sequence: CASRPGRSRSYEQYF. For the CDR3, the DNA is TGTGCCAGCAGGCCGGGACGGTCAAGATCCTACGAGCAGTACTTC.

In regard to this clonotype: One end of the junction fails to match germline, which may point to a read error. The rearrangement joins TRBV27 to TRBJ1-5; D unresolved. The germline CDR1 and CDR2 sequences are MNHEY and SMNVEV (reference sequence). The CDR3 extends over 15 amino acids. The DNA of the CDR3 is TGTGCCAGCCACCCGGGAGGAGTGGGCAATCAGCCCCGGCATTTT. As protein: CASHPGGVGNQPRHF.

This clonotype was detected many times. The chain carries TRBV28 and TRBJ2-5; D uncertain. Germline loops: CDR1 MDHEN, CDR2 SYDVKM. The V gene lost 1 base and the J gene lost 3 bases, with 3 bases spanning the gap. This CDR3 region has 12 residues. CDR3 coding DNA: TGTGCCAGCAGTTTATATGAAGAGACCCAGTACTTC. It codes for CASSLYEETQYF.

The V gene is TRBV19, the J gene TRBJ1-1; D remains ambiguous. CDR1 and CDR2 from the germline V gene are LNHDA and SQIVND (reference sequence). The CDR3 has 14 amino acids. V lost 2 bases to trimming and J lost 5 bases, with 12 bases between them. CDR3 sequence reads: CASSISGYLTEAFF. CDR3 bases: TGTGCCAGTAGTATATCCGGTTATTTGACTGAAGCTTTCTTT.

This chain joins TRBV28 and TRBJ2-7, with D unresolved. CDR1 is MDHEN, CDR2 SYDVKM, per germline. The CDR3 consists of 16 residues. V was pared by 0 bases and J by 0 bases, with 12 bases between. The CDR3 sequence: CASSLWAGLSSYEQYF. The CDR3 nucleotides read TGTGCCAGCAGTTTATGGGCAGGCCTGAGCTCCTACGAGCAGTACTTC.

This clonotype was observed a handful of times. The chain combines TRBV29-1 with TRBJ2-7, with D perhaps TRBD2 (5 bases). V lost 4 bases to trimming and J lost 3 bases, with 13 bases between them. Germline loops: CDR1 SQVTM, CDR2 ANQGSEA. The CDR3 runs to 13 residues. CDR3 bases: TGCAGCGTTGCTCTCCCGGGATTCTACGAGCAGTACTTC. This encodes CSVALPGFYEQYF.

The CDR3, as DNA: TGCAGTGCTAAACCCAGTTCTGGAAACACCATATATTTT. It yields the protein CSAKPSSGNTIYF. The rearrangement links TRBV20-1 to TRBJ1-3; D is uncertain. In germline, CDR1 is DFQATT, CDR2 SNEGSKA (reference sequence). Trimming shortened V by 4 bases and J by 1 base, and 8 bases separated the two germline ends. The CDR3 has 13 amino acids.

This clonotype was counted at least ten times. This chain uses TRBV30 with TRBJ2-7; possibly TRBD2 for D (5 bases). In germline, CDR1 is GTSNPN, CDR2 SVGIG (reference sequence). V lost 5 bases and J 2 bases, leaving 7 bases between the germline ends. The length of the CDR3 is 11 residues. CDR3 nucleotide sequence: TGTGCCTGGCGGGATACCTACGAGCAGTACTTC. Amino acid sequence: CAWRDTYEQYF.

This clonotype has a count of ten or more. This chain uses TRBV30 with TRBJ1-1; 9 positions match TRBD1. The V and J ends lost 7 bases and 4 bases, in that order; junction bases with no gene match: 4. Germline lookup yields CDR1 GTSNPN and CDR2 SVGIG (reference sequence). The CDR3 is 12 amino acids. CDR3 protein: CAYRGLGTEAFF. CDR3 coding DNA: TGTGCCTACAGGGGGCTCGGCACTGAAGCTTTCTTT.

In its sample, this clonotype was seen a few times. The rearrangement joins TRBV6-1 to TRBJ2-7; 8 nucleotides line up with TRBD2. Trimming cost V 10 bases and J 3 bases; bases outside gene matches: 5. Germline V gene sequence: CDR1 MNHNS, CDR2 SASEGT. The CDR3 is 12 amino acids. DNA of the CDR3: TGTGCCACGGGAGGGGGTATCTACGAGCAGTACTTC. It yields the protein CATGGGIYEQYF.

This clonotype was detected a few times. This chain joins TRBV20-1 and TRBJ1-2; 7 bases match TRBD1. The CDR3 sequence is 13 residues long. Germline values: CDR1 DFQATT, CDR2 SNEGSKA (reference sequence). Unmatched junction bases numbered 8, after V lost 3 bases and J lost 7 bases. CDR3 bases: TGCAGTGCTAGTTCCCCCCAGGGGGGTGGCTACACCTTC. Protein: CSASSPQGGGYTF.

This rearrangement joins TRBV6-4 to TRBJ2-7, with D possibly called TRBD1 or TRBD2 (5 bases each). Trimming removed 6 bases at V and 7 bases at J, with 10 bases between. CDR1 MRHNA and CDR2 SNTAGT come from the germline V gene. The CDR3 totals 11 residues. The CDR3 loop reads CASRSEGEQYF. The DNA for the CDR3 is TGTGCCAGCAGATCCGAGGGGGAGCAGTACTTC.

This clonotype came up many times. The J gene is TRBJ2-2, the V gene TRBV2; TRBD1 might be the D (6 bases). CDR3 length: 15 amino acids. Trimming stripped 1 base from V and 8 bases from J, with 14 bases between. Germline V lookup: CDR1 SNHLY, CDR2 FYNNEI. In nucleotides, the CDR3 is TGTGCCAGCAGTGAAGGGGGAACAGGGTTAGGGGAGCTGTTTTTT. This encodes CASSEGGTGLGELFF.

The chain carries TRBV12-3 or TRBV12-4 and TRBJ2-3, with D unresolved. The CDR3 runs 13 residues. Trimming took off 3 bases at V and 0 bases at J, with 4 bases between the two ends. CDR3 sequence reads: CASSFDSTDTQYF. DNA of the CDR3: TGTGCCAGCAGTTTCGATAGCACAGATACGCAGTATTTT.

This clonotype was detected a few times. The genes are TRBV2 and TRBJ1-5; no firm D call. From germline, CDR1 is SNHLY and CDR2 FYNNEI. This CDR3 contains 15 residues. The V end was cut by 3 bases, the J end by 7 bases, with 16 bases between. CDR3 sequence (DNA): TGTGCCAGCAGTGAGGGAAGGGTTTTAAGACAGCCCCAGCATTTT. Amino acid sequence: CASSEGRVLRQPQHF. Complete variable domain (other parts from reference TRBV2 and TRBJ1-5): EPEVTQTPSHQVTQMGQEVILRCVPISNHLYFYWYRQILGQKVEFLVSFYNNEISEKSEIFDDQFSVERPDGSNFTLKIRSTKLEDSAMYFCASSEGRVLRQPQHFGDGTRLSIL.

The chain combines TRBV28 with TRBJ2-5; D gene ambiguous. CDR1 is MDHEN, CDR2 SYDVKM, per germline. V was cut by 5 bases and J by 5 bases, with 18 bases left in between. This CDR3 spans 15 amino acids. CDR3 sequence: CASSPGRPGEETQYF. The DNA for the CDR3 is TGTGCCAGCAGTCCCGGTCGGCCTGGCGAGGAGACCCAGTACTTC.

This clonotype was observed a handful of times. The V gene is TRBV20-1, the J gene TRBJ1-4; TRBD1 aligns across 8 bases. V lost 3 bases and J lost 5; bases outside the gene matches: 2. The germline gives CDR1 DFQATT, CDR2 SNEGSKA (reference sequence). The CDR3 consists of 13 residues. The chain's CDR3 is CSASYRGNEKLFF. DNA for the CDR3: TGCAGTGCTAGTTACAGGGGGAATGAAAAACTGTTTTTT.

In its sample, this clonotype was seen a few times. A junction boundary mismatches the germline segment, possibly from a read error. The V gene is TRBV29-1, the J gene TRBJ2-5, with a possible D match to TRBD2 (6 bases). Germline CDR1 SQVTM, CDR2 ANQGSEA. The CDR3 is 11 amino acids. The CDR3 nucleotides read TGCAGCGTTGAAGCCGCGGTGGCGGGGAGCTTC. Residues: CSVEAAVAGSF. Drawing the rest from reference TRBV29-1 and TRBJ2-5, the complete variable domain is SAVISQKPSRDICQRGTSLTIQCQVDSQVTMMFWYRQQPGQSLTLIATANQGSEATYESGFVIDKFPISRPNLTFSTLTVSNMSPEDSSIYLCSVEAAVAGSFGPGTRLLVL.